This TCR beta chain was recorded in a study of blood T cell repertoires in COVID-19. Across the study: Samples of COVID-19 (acute and convalescent) were obtained from the United States, Italy and Spain. Sample material is recorded as cDNA or gDNA derived from T cells, B-cell-depleted T cells, or PBMCs.

In the source study's methods: How many nucleated cells were present was estimated from reference gene primer amplification. The table came from immunoSEQ multiplex PCR; TCRdb's copy has only in-frame clones and leaves some out. That table furnishes V, J and clone size, whereas the DNA furnished D and trimming. The table shows 180,000 or so clones, with roughly 88% occurring only once. The CDR3 runs 14 residues. Germline V CDR1 and CDR2: MNHEY, SVGAGI. Trimming at V came to 6 bases and at J to 3 bases, leaving 6 bases not matched to a gene. The specimen was peripheral blood. This clonotype was obtained from a woman over 75 with acute or convalescent COVID-19. The J gene is TRBJ2-7, the V gene TRBV6-5; 9 bases align to TRBD1. The CDR3 loop reads CASRPGTGLYEQYF. The CDR3 nucleotides read TGTGCCAGCAGACCCGGGACAGGGCTCTACGAGCAGTACTTC.